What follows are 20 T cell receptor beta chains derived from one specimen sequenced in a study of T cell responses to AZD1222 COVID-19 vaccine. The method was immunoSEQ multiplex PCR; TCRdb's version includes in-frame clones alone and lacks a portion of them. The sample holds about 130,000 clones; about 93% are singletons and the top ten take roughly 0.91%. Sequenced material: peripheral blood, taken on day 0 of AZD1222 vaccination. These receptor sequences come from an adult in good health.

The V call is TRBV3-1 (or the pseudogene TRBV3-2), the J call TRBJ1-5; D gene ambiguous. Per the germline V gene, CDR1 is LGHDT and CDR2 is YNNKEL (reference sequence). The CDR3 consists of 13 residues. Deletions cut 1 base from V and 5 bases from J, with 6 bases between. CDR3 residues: CASSQVGYQPQHF. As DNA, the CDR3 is TGTGCCAGCAGCCAAGTTGGGTATCAGCCCCAGCATTTT.

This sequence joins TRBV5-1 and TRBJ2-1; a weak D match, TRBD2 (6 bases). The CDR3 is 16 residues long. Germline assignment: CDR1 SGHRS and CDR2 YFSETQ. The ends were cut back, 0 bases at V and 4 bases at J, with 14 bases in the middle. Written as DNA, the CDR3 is TGCGCCAGCAGCTTGGCCATGCGGGGCGAATACAATGAGCAGTTCTTC. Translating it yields CASSLAMRGEYNEQFF. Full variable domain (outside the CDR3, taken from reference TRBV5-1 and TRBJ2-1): KAGVTQTPRYLIKTRGQQVTLSCSPISGHRSVSWYQQTPGQGLQFLFEYFSETQRNKGNFPGRFSGRQFSNSRSEMNVSTLELGDSALYLCASSLAMRGEYNEQFFGPGTRLTVL.

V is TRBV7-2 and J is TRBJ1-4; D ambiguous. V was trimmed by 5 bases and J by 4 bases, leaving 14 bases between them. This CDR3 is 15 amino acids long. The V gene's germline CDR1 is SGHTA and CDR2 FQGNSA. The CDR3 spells CASSHTRDLNEKLFF. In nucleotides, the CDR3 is TGTGCCAGCAGCCACACCCGAGACCTTAATGAAAAACTGTTTTTT.

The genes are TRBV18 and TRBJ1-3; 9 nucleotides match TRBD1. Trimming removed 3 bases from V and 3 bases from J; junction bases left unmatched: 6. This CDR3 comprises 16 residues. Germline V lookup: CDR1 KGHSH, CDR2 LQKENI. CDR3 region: CASSPRTGAGGNTIYF. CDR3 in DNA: TGTGCCAGCTCACCCCGGACAGGGGCAGGTGGAAACACCATATATTTT.

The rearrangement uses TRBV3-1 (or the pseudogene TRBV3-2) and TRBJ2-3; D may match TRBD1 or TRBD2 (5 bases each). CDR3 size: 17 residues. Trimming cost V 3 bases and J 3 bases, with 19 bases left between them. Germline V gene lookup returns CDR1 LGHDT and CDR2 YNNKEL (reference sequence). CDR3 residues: CASSQRGTQDGTDTQYF. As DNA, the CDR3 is TGTGCCAGCAGCCAGCGAGGGACCCAAGACGGGACAGATACGCAGTATTTT.

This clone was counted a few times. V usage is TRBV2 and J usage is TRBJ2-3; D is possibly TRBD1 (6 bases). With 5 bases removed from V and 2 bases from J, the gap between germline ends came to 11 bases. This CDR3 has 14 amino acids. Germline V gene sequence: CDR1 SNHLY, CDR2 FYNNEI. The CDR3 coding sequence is TGTGCCAGCAGTATGGGGGCCTACACAGATACGCAGTATTTT. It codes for CASSMGAYTDTQYF.

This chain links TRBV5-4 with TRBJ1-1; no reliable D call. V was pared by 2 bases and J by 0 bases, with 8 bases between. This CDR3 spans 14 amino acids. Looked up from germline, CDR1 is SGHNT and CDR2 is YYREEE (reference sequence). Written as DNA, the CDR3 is TGTGCCAGCAGCTTCAGGCGGATGAACACTGAAGCTTTCTTT. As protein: CASSFRRMNTEAFF.

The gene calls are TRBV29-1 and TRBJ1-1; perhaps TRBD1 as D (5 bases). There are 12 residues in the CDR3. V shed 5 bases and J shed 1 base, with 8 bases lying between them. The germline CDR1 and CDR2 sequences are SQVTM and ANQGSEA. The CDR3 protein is CSVSGSNTEAFF. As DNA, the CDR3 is TGCAGCGTTTCAGGGTCGAACACTGAAGCTTTCTTT.

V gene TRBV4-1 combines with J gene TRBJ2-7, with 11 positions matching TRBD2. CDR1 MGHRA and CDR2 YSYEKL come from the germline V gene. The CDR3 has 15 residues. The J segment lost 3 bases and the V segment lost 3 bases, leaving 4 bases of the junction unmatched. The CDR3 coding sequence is TGCGCCAGCAGCCAGACTAGCGGGGAATTCTACGAGCAGTACTTC. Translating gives CASSQTSGEFYEQYF.

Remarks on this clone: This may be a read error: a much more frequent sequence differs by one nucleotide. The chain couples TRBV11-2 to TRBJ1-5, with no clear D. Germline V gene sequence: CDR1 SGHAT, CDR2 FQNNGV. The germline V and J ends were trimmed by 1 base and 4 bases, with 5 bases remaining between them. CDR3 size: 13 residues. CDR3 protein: CASSLGPNQPQHF. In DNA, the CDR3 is TGTGCCAGCAGCTTAGGTCCGAATCAGCCCCAGCATTTT. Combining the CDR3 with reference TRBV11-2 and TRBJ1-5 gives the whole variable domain EAGVAQSPRYKIIEKRQSVAFWCNPISGHATLYWYQQILGQGPKLLIQFQNNGVVDDSQLPKDRFSAERLKGVDSTLKIQPAKLEDSAVYLCASSLGPNQPQHFGDGTRLSIL.

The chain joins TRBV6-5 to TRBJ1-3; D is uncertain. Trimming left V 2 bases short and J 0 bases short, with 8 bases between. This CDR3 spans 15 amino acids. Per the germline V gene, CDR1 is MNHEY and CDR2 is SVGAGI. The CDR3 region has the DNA TGTGCCAGCAGTTACCAGTCCCACTCTGGAAACACCATATATTTT. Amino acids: CASSYQSHSGNTIYF.

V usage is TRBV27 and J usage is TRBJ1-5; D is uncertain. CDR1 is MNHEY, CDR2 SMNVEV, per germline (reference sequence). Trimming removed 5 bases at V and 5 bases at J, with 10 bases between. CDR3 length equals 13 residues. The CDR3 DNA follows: TGTGCCAGCAGTCCCACCTGGTATCAGCCCCAGCATTTT. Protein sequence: CASSPTWYQPQHF.

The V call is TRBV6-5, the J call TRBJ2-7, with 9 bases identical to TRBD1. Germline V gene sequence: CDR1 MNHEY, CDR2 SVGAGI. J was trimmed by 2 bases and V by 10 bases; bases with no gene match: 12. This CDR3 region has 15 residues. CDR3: CATSGQGQGTYEQYF. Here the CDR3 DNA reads TGTGCCACCTCCGGGCAGGGACAGGGCACCTACGAGCAGTACTTC.

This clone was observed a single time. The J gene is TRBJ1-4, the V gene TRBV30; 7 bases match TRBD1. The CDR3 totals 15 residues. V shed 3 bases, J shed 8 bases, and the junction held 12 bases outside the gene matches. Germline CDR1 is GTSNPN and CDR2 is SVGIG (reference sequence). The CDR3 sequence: CAWSPDRALQEKLFF. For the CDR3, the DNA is TGTGCCTGGAGCCCCGACAGGGCGCTGCAAGAAAAACTGTTTTTT.

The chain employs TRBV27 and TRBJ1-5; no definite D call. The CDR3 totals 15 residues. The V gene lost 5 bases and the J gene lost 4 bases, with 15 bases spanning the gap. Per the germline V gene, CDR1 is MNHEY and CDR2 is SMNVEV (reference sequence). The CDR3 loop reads CASSGLLGRNQPQHF. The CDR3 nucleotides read TGTGCCAGCAGTGGCTTGTTAGGGCGGAATCAGCCCCAGCATTTT.

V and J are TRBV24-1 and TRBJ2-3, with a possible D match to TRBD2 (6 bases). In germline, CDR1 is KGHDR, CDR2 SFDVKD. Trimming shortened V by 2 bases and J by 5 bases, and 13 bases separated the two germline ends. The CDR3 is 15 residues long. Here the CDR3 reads CATSDSGGAQDTQYF. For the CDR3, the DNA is TGTGCCACCAGTGATTCAGGCGGGGCCCAAGATACGCAGTATTTT.

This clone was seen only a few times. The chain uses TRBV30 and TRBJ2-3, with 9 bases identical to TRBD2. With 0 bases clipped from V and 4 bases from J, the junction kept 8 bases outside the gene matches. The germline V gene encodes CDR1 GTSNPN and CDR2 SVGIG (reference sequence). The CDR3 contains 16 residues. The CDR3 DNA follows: TGTGCCTGGAGTGTAACCCTGGGCGGGGGGGCAGATACGCAGTATTTT. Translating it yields CAWSVTLGGGADTQYF.

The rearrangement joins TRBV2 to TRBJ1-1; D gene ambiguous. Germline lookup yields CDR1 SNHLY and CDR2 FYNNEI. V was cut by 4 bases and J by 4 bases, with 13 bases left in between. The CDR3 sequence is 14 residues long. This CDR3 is CASSGEGTGTEAFF. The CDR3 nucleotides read TGTGCCAGCAGTGGGGAAGGAACGGGCACTGAAGCTTTCTTT.

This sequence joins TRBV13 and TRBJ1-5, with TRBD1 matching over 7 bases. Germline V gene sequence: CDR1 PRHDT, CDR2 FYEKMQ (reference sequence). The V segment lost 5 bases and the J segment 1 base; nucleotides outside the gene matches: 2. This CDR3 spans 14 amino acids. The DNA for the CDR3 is TGTGCCAGCAGCGCCAGGGGGAGCAATCAGCCCCAGCATTTT. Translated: CASSARGSNQPQHF.

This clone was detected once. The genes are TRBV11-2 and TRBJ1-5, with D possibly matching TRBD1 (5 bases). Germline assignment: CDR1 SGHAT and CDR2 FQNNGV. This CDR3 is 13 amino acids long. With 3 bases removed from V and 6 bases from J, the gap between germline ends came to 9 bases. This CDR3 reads CASSFTGGQPQHF. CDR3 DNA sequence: TGTGCCAGCAGCTTTACTGGGGGTCAGCCCCAGCATTTT.